A selection of T cell receptor beta chains follows, all from one sample in a study of blood T cell repertoires in COVID-19. Assay used: immunoSEQ multiplex PCR; TCRdb lists only in-frame clones, some missing. The sample lists roughly 400,000 clones; about 83% were seen once. Sequencing was carried out using PBMCs or T cells enriched from blood (not recorded which). The receptors stem from a woman aged 45-65 years who had recovered from COVID-19. The CDR3 runs from the conserved cysteine through the conserved F or W. For some rows the clone size is stated as once, few or many, or as a class when expanded; others skip it.

J gene,V gene,clone size,CDR3 protein
TRBJ2-1,TRBV12-3/TRBV12-4,-,CASRPGHDEQFF
TRBJ2-1,TRBV19,-,CASSIGTGQGIHEQFF
TRBJ1-1,TRBV29-1,-,CSVSRQGGTEAFF
TRBJ1-6,TRBV6-4,-,CASSPQGSNNNSPLHF
TRBJ2-2,TRBV5-1,-,CASSPLGGAGTGELFF
TRBJ1-3,TRBV28,few,CASSTGGPGNTIYF
TRBJ2-5,TRBV10-1,-,CASSEMLGQGGTQYF
TRBJ2-3,TRBV4-1,-,CASSPGLAGVLGGDTQYF
TRBJ2-1,TRBV7-8,-,CASSLAGPGEQFF
TRBJ1-4,TRBV5-1,-,CASSLEGRSNEKLFF
TRBJ2-2,TRBV9,-,CASTSNPIGGARELFF
TRBJ1-1,TRBV13,-,CASSLDTVWGQGSVEAFF
TRBJ1-5,TRBV2,-,CASSEALTGAGPQHF
TRBJ1-2,TRBV30,once,CAWTSSNYGYTF
TRBJ2-1,TRBV28,-,CASSLFRGARNEQFF
TRBJ2-3,TRBV28,-,CASSANSGTTDTQYF
TRBJ1-2,TRBV3-1/TRBV3-2,-,CASSPEVRDLNGYTF
TRBJ2-7,TRBV28,-,CASSPRDSSEQYF
TRBJ2-7,TRBV19,-,CATRKDLASGGPTSYEQYF
TRBJ1-2,TRBV4-3,-,CASSPGQGPNYGYTF
TRBJ1-1,TRBV2,-,CASSGDRGKYTEAFF
TRBJ1-3,TRBV5-1,-,CASSLERGGNTIYF
TRBJ1-2,TRBV24-1,-,CATSDPGQVNGYTF
TRBJ1-5,TRBV3-1/TRBV3-2,-,CASSLGTAPNQPQHF
TRBJ1-2,TRBV5-1,-,CASSDGTGGIYGYTF
TRBJ2-3,TRBV5-1,-,CASSGGTGGTDTQYF
TRBJ2-1,TRBV6-5,-,CASRDAGGGNEQFF
TRBJ1-1,TRBV4-3,-,CASSQGGLGVSRAFF
TRBJ2-3,TRBV4-2,-,CASSQASGGAWFDTQYF
TRBJ1-4,TRBV5-1,-,CASSFEVNEKLFF
TRBJ2-7,TRBV27,-,CASSPYRGYEQYF
TRBJ2-3,TRBV7-9,-,CASSFSWGQGAKTSYTQYF
TRBJ1-2,TRBV2,few,CASSGLGVNYGYTF
TRBJ2-7,TRBV9,-,CASSVASGVYEQYF
TRBJ1-4,TRBV4-2,-,CASSQEEGFSEKLFF
TRBJ1-2,TRBV20-1,-,CSATEQKGYTF
TRBJ1-1,TRBV5-1,-,CASSLRQGSTEAFF
TRBJ2-2,TRBV9,once,CASSQVAGGLYTGELFF
TRBJ2-1,TRBV6-5,-,CASSYLSDGHYNEQFF
TRBJ1-2,TRBV9,-,CASSTLDGGGYGYTF
TRBJ2-7,TRBV7-6,-,CASSEDRDYEQYF
TRBJ1-1,TRBV6-5,-,CASSITGGTNTEAFF
TRBJ1-2,TRBV2,-,CASSEAVTGVANGYTF
TRBJ2-2,TRBV20-1,-,CSASSSNTGELFF
TRBJ2-7,TRBV15,-,CATSTEAAASYEQYF
TRBJ2-3,TRBV7-2,once,CASKPGWGTDTQYF
TRBJ1-3,TRBV5-3,-,CARSFRGGNTIYF
TRBJ2-3,TRBV7-9,-,CASSLALSGGGTDTQYF
TRBJ2-1,TRBV4-1,-,CASSQEWSSEQFF
TRBJ2-2,TRBV19,-,CASSTRRGELFF
TRBJ2-3,TRBV24-1,-,CATSDHSGGVRTDTQYF
TRBJ1-1,TRBV6-5,-,CASSRGQEAFF
TRBJ2-2,TRBV5-5,once,CASSFLQGSYTGELFF
TRBJ2-1,TRBV19,-,CATPFRGEYNEQFF